A selection of T cell receptor beta chains follows, all from one sample in a study of cytomegalovirus exposure and HLA in healthy donors. Generated by immunoSEQ multiplex PCR, the TCRdb table keeps only in-frame clones and is missing some. The sample carries 180,000 or so clones, about four fifths recorded once. Source material: PBMCs. The source is a woman aged 18-29 years in good health and CMV-seropositive. CDR3s include the opening cysteine and the closing phenylalanine or tryptophan. The D gene is left open where the match is weak. Size values are once, few and many counts, or a class for expanded clones, and some rows have none.

d_call: NA
j_call: TRBJ2-1
clone_size: NA
v_call: TRBV7-9
cdr3_aa: CASSPHSLTSNEQFF
cdr3_nt: TGTGCCAGCAGCCCCCATTCCCTGACTAGCAATGAGCAGTTCTTC

d_call: TRBD1
j_call: TRBJ2-7
clone_size: NA
v_call: TRBV18
cdr3_aa: CASSLQGKSYEQYF
cdr3_nt: TGTGCCAGCTCACTACAGGGGAAGAGCTACGAGCAGTACTTC

d_call: NA
j_call: TRBJ2-7
clone_size: NA
v_call: TRBV28
cdr3_aa: CASSPLTLSHEQYF
cdr3_nt: TGTGCCAGCAGTCCCCTAACCTTATCTCACGAGCAGTACTTC

d_call: NA
j_call: TRBJ2-5
clone_size: NA
v_call: TRBV15
cdr3_aa: CATSRDWASGGETQYF
cdr3_nt: TGTGCCACCAGCAGAGATTGGGCGTCCGGCGGGGAGACCCAGTACTTC

d_call: NA
j_call: TRBJ1-4
clone_size: once
v_call: TRBV11-2
cdr3_aa: CASSLSEKLFF
cdr3_nt: TGTGCCAGCAGCTTAAGCGAAAAACTGTTTTTT

d_call: NA
j_call: TRBJ1-1
clone_size: NA
v_call: TRBV2
cdr3_aa: CATQEDSLNTEAFF
cdr3_nt: TGTGCCACGCAGGAGGACAGCCTTAACACTGAAGCTTTCTTT

d_call: NA
j_call: TRBJ2-3
clone_size: NA
v_call: TRBV18
cdr3_aa: CASSPFYTQYF
cdr3_nt: TGTGCCAGCTCACCCTTCTATACGCAGTATTTT

d_call: NA
j_call: TRBJ2-3
clone_size: NA
v_call: TRBV4-1
cdr3_aa: CASSQGLRENTDTQYF
cdr3_nt: TGCGCCAGCAGCCAAGGATTACGGGAGAACACAGATACGCAGTATTTT

d_call: NA
j_call: TRBJ1-1
clone_size: NA
v_call: TRBV7-8
cdr3_aa: CASSHGVLPLEAEAFF
cdr3_nt: TGTGCCAGCAGCCATGGAGTCTTACCCCTTGAGGCTGAAGCTTTCTTT

d_call: TRBD1
j_call: TRBJ1-6
clone_size: NA
v_call: TRBV5-4
cdr3_aa: CASSRDRPHNSPLHF
cdr3_nt: TGTGCCAGCAGCAGGGACAGGCCCCACAATTCACCCCTCCACTTT

d_call: TRBD2
j_call: TRBJ2-2
clone_size: NA
v_call: TRBV11-2
cdr3_aa: CASSWSSGENTGELFF
cdr3_nt: TGTGCCAGCAGCTGGAGTAGCGGGGAGAACACCGGGGAGCTGTTTTTT

d_call: TRBD1
j_call: TRBJ1-2
clone_size: NA
v_call: TRBV4-2
cdr3_aa: CASSARDRYGYTF
cdr3_nt: TGTGCCAGCAGCGCCCGGGACAGGTATGGCTACACCTTC

d_call: NA
j_call: TRBJ2-3
clone_size: NA
v_call: TRBV9
cdr3_aa: CASSPVLGGTDTQYF
cdr3_nt: TGTGCCAGCAGCCCCGTTTTAGGCGGGACAGATACGCAGTATTTT

d_call: NA
j_call: TRBJ1-1
clone_size: NA
v_call: TRBV6-6
cdr3_aa: CASSPTRSEAFF
cdr3_nt: TGTGCCAGCAGCCCCACGCGGTCTGAAGCTTTCTTT

d_call: NA
j_call: TRBJ1-6
clone_size: NA
v_call: TRBV7-9
cdr3_aa: CASRRGVSSYNSPLHF
cdr3_nt: TGTGCCAGCCGACGCGGTGTGAGCTCCTATAATTCACCCCTCCACTTT

d_call: NA
j_call: TRBJ2-7
clone_size: NA
v_call: TRBV29-1
cdr3_aa: CSVQGAEGQYF
cdr3_nt: TGCAGCGTGCAGGGAGCGGAGGGGCAGTACTTC

d_call: NA
j_call: TRBJ1-1
clone_size: NA
v_call: TRBV18
cdr3_aa: CASSQTQGNTEAFF
cdr3_nt: TGTGCCAGCTCACAGACCCAGGGAAACACTGAAGCTTTCTTT

d_call: NA
j_call: TRBJ2-7
clone_size: once
v_call: TRBV2
cdr3_aa: CASSEASGVQYEQYF
cdr3_nt: TGTGCCAGCAGTGAAGCTTCAGGGGTTCAGTACGAGCAGTACTTC

d_call: NA
j_call: TRBJ2-5
clone_size: NA
v_call: TRBV7-6
cdr3_aa: CASSLPQWSIQETQYF
cdr3_nt: TGTGCCAGCAGCTTACCGCAATGGTCTATACAAGAGACCCAGTACTTC

d_call: NA
j_call: TRBJ2-5
clone_size: NA
v_call: TRBV11-2
cdr3_aa: CASSSLRGAYETQYF
cdr3_nt: TGTGCCAGCAGCTCCCTCCGGGGGGCTTATGAGACCCAGTACTTC

d_call: TRBD1
j_call: TRBJ1-1
clone_size: once
v_call: TRBV30
cdr3_aa: CAWSTGQGNTEAFF
cdr3_nt: TGTGCCTGGAGTACGGGACAGGGTAACACTGAAGCTTTCTTT

d_call: TRBD1
j_call: TRBJ1-5
clone_size: NA
v_call: TRBV6-6
cdr3_aa: CASSPDRVNQPQHF
cdr3_nt: TGTGCCAGCAGCCCGGACAGGGTGAATCAGCCCCAGCATTTT

d_call: NA
j_call: TRBJ1-5
clone_size: NA
v_call: TRBV15
cdr3_aa: CATRPGQQNQPQHF
cdr3_nt: TGTGCCACCAGGCCGGGACAACAAAATCAGCCCCAGCATTTT

d_call: NA
j_call: TRBJ1-5
clone_size: NA
v_call: TRBV7-9
cdr3_aa: CASSSSAQLQHF
cdr3_nt: TGTGCCAGCAGCTCCTCAGCGCAACTCCAGCATTTT

d_call: TRBD2
j_call: TRBJ2-2
clone_size: NA
v_call: TRBV6-4
cdr3_aa: CASSDTGLAGGLDTGELFF
cdr3_nt: TGTGCCAGCAGTGACACTGGACTAGCGGGGGGTTTGGACACCGGGGAGCTGTTTTTT

d_call: NA
j_call: TRBJ1-3
clone_size: NA
v_call: TRBV23-1
cdr3_aa: CASSQAGRAAGNTIYF
cdr3_nt: TGCGCCAGCAGTCAAGCCGGGAGGGCGGCTGGAAACACCATATATTTT

d_call: NA
j_call: TRBJ2-5
clone_size: NA
v_call: TRBV28
cdr3_aa: CASSLDRGGREETQYF
cdr3_nt: TGTGCCAGCAGTTTAGATAGGGGGGGGAGGGAAGAGACCCAGTACTTC

d_call: TRBD2
j_call: TRBJ2-3
clone_size: once
v_call: TRBV10-1
cdr3_aa: CASSESTSGGTTDTQYF
cdr3_nt: TGCGCCAGCAGTGAGTCGACTAGCGGGGGAACTACAGATACGCAGTATTTT

d_call: TRBD2
j_call: TRBJ2-3
clone_size: NA
v_call: TRBV7-8
cdr3_aa: CASSSAAGGGTDTQYF
cdr3_nt: TGTGCCAGCAGCTCCGCCGCCGGGGGGGGCACAGATACGCAGTATTTT

d_call: NA
j_call: TRBJ1-1
clone_size: NA
v_call: TRBV5-6
cdr3_aa: CASSFGQPEAFF
cdr3_nt: TGTGCCAGCAGCTTCGGACAGCCTGAAGCTTTCTTT

d_call: NA
j_call: TRBJ2-3
clone_size: NA
v_call: TRBV29-1
cdr3_aa: CSVEVVGSDTQYF
cdr3_nt: TGCAGCGTTGAAGTGGTCGGGTCAGATACGCAGTATTTT

d_call: NA
j_call: TRBJ1-1
clone_size: NA
v_call: TRBV11-3
cdr3_aa: CASSLGGPRGNTEAFF
cdr3_nt: TGTGCCAGCAGCTTGGGGGGACCGAGGGGGAACACTGAAGCTTTCTTT

d_call: NA
j_call: TRBJ2-1
clone_size: NA
v_call: TRBV25-1
cdr3_aa: CASTRGRDEQFF
cdr3_nt: TGTGCCAGCACCAGGGGAAGAGATGAGCAGTTCTTC

d_call: NA
j_call: TRBJ2-2
clone_size: NA
v_call: TRBV6-5
cdr3_aa: CASTISQGFQLFF
cdr3_nt: TGTGCCAGCACCATTTCCCAGGGGTTTCAGCTGTTTTTT

d_call: NA
j_call: TRBJ2-2
clone_size: NA
v_call: TRBV7-9
cdr3_aa: CASSPYTGELFF
cdr3_nt: TGTGCCAGCAGCCCCTACACCGGGGAGCTGTTTTTT

d_call: TRBD1
j_call: TRBJ2-3
clone_size: NA
v_call: TRBV11-2
cdr3_aa: CASSQIDRVEDTQYF
cdr3_nt: TGTGCCAGCAGCCAAATCGACAGGGTAGAAGATACGCAGTATTTT

d_call: NA
j_call: TRBJ2-7
clone_size: NA
v_call: TRBV4-1
cdr3_aa: CASSQEVRQAYSYEQYF
cdr3_nt: TGCGCCAGCAGCCAAGAAGTGCGACAGGCGTACTCCTACGAGCAGTACTTC